Sequencing of this TCR beta chain was carried out in a study of human T cells and chemical hapten exposure. For the study at large: Diphenylcyclopropenone was applied weekly to patients' scalps across the roughly 25-week study.

Whole-study findings and limits: There were significantly more large CDR3 similarity clusters among expanded TCRs than among controls. Given that the donors had alopecia, their immune response may differ from that seen in healthy people.

V was clipped by 5 bases and J by 5 bases; unmatched bases: 13. This CDR3 has 16 amino acids. Germline V CDR1 and CDR2: DFQATT, SNEGSKA (reference sequence). This clonotype was seen just once. Its cognate antigen is unknown. Separate cDNA molecules received unique molecular identifiers, which the library attached to them. TCRdb fed the RACE reads into MiXCR, producing one record per CDR3 protein. The sample yields more than 85,000 distinct CDR3 sequences, nearly 35% seen once. Time point described: patch test 3, about 24 weeks after DPC sensitization. Treatment defined: therapeutic diphenylcyclopropenone sensitization with weekly scalp DPC.

The sequence was collected from a man aged 35 to 55 with alopecia areata. Some clones in this sample may be carry-over from other donors' samples. The chain uses TRBV20-1 and TRBJ2-7, with 12 bases lining up with TRBD2. The sequences come from whole blood, collected in connection with sensitization to the hapten diphenylcyclopropenone (DPC). Here the CDR3 reads CSAPKRLAGESDEQYF. The CDR3 bases are TGCAGTGCTCCAAAGAGACTAGCGGGAGAGAGCGACGAGCAGTACTTC.